Reported below is one T cell receptor (beta chain). The data were obtained in a study of blood T cell repertoires in COVID-19. Looking at the study overall: Italy, Spain and the United States were the sources of the convalescent and acute COVID-19 samples.

As processed by the authors: Amplified reference gene primers provided the basis for estimating nucleated cell counts. Data came from immunoSEQ multiplex PCR; TCRdb stores just in-frame clones and leaves some out. The V and J calls and clone size are taken from that table; D and trimming were inferred from the DNA. This table holds 130,000 or so clones, over 55% found once. Germline V gene data show CDR1 as ENHRY and CDR2 as SYGVKD. The CDR3 length is 12 residues. Between the trimmed V and J ends, which lost 8 bases and 6 bases, there was a span of 13 bases. This clonotype originated in a woman in her seventies with acute or convalescent COVID-19. The specimen sequenced was peripheral blood. The rearrangement uses TRBV10-3 and TRBJ1-1, with a weak D call TRBD1 (5 bases). This chain's CDR3 is CAIGASGPEAFF. For the CDR3, the DNA is TGTGCCATCGGGGCCAGTGGCCCTGAAGCTTTCTTT.